This note documents a single T cell receptor beta chain sequence. Its target is not known. Per germline, CDR1 SGHRS and CDR2 YFSETQ. Trimming took off 0 bases at V and 0 bases at J, with 11 bases between the two ends. The CDR3 sequence is 16 residues long. Generated by immunoSEQ multiplex PCR, the TCRdb table keeps only in-frame clones and is missing some. The sample contains over 200,000 clones, roughly 94% of which appear only once. This sample is part of a study of T cell responses to AZD1222 COVID-19 vaccine. Study results and limitations: Mapped onto spike, vaccine-associated CD4 TCRs spanned it and were dominant at 160-218 and 743-854. Nearly half of spike-specific TCRs reportedly target variant regions that are unmutated in the B.1.351 and B.1.1.7 variants. Clonal diversity was possibly underestimated, and white British individuals and females predominated among donors. Spike-specific TCR breadth and depth both grew after two AZD1222 doses.

This chain uses TRBV5-1 with TRBJ2-3; D is ambiguous. The sequence was collected from an adult who received the MenACWY meningococcal vaccine as a control. Specimen: peripheral blood, collected 28 days after the second dose of the MenACWY control vaccine. CDR3 sequence (DNA): TGCGCCAGCAGCTTGGCCAACTCCCGAAGCACAGATACGCAGTATTTT. This encodes CASSLANSRSTDTQYF.